These 27 T cell receptor beta chains share one sample of origin, sequenced in a study of cytomegalovirus exposure and HLA in healthy donors. Primers included in the PCR were 60 Vbeta and 13 Jbeta primers. TCRdb's copy holds only in-frame clones and misses some; the assay was immunoSEQ multiplex PCR. The data hold about 120,000 clones, with approximately 72% observed a single time. The source material was PBMCs. The source of these receptors is a woman aged 50 to 60 in good health and CMV-seropositive.

This clone turned up a few times. V and J are TRBV2 and TRBJ2-2; no reliable D call. The CDR3 consists of 13 residues. Trimming left V 7 bases short and J 7 bases short, with 13 bases between. Germline CDR1 and CDR2: SNHLY and FYNNEI. The CDR3 protein is CASISPSVGELFF. CDR3 in DNA: TGTGCCAGCATCTCCCCAAGCGTCGGGGAGCTGTTTTTT.

The rearrangement uses TRBV7-3 and TRBJ2-7; no reliable D call. The ends were cut back, 1 base at V and 4 bases at J, with 8 bases in the middle. This CDR3 contains 13 residues. The V gene's germline CDR1 is SGHTA and CDR2 FQGTGA. The DNA for the CDR3 is TGTGCCAGCAGCTTAAACAGTGGATACGAGCAGTACTTC. The encoded protein is CASSLNSGYEQYF.

This sequence joins TRBV10-1 and TRBJ2-3; D is unresolved. CDR3 length: 14 residues. Germline CDR1 and CDR2: WNHNN and SYGVQD (reference sequence). V was cut by 0 bases and J by 3 bases, with 7 bases left in between. This chain's CDR3 is CASSESTGTDTQYF. The CDR3 DNA reads as TGCGCCAGCAGTGAGTCGACTGGTACAGATACGCAGTATTTT.

The V gene is TRBV30, the J gene TRBJ2-7; TRBD2 is a possible D gene (6 bases). The CDR3 contains 14 residues. V lost 3 bases and J 0 bases, leaving 12 bases between the germline ends. Germline V gene data show CDR1 as GTSNPN and CDR2 as SVGIG (reference sequence). CDR3 bases: TGTGCCTGGAGGGGGACCGGGGGCTCCTACGAGCAGTACTTC. Translating it yields CAWRGTGGSYEQYF.

This clone was detected only a few times. CDR3 in DNA: TGTGCCAGCAGCCAAGACGAACAGACAGGGAGGTTGGGCGGTGGCTACACCTTC. It encodes CASSQDEQTGRLGGGYTF. The V call is TRBV4-2, the J call TRBJ1-2, with TRBD1 matching 7 bases. Germline loops: CDR1 LGHNA, CDR2 YNFKEQ. J was trimmed by 7 bases and V by 0 bases; bases with no gene match: 17. CDR3 length: 18 residues.

The chain employs TRBV4-3 and TRBJ2-2; 13 bases are shared with TRBD2. The CDR3 extends over 21 amino acids. Germline V CDR1 and CDR2: LGHNA, YSLEER. Losses at the gene ends were 0 bases for V and 1 base for J; bases not matched to a gene: 11. This CDR3 is CASSQEREGLAGFVNTGELFF. CDR3 in DNA: TGCGCCAGCAGCCAAGAAAGGGAGGGACTAGCGGGATTTGTGAACACCGGGGAGCTGTTTTTT.

This chain joins TRBV7-2 and TRBJ2-3; 12 nucleotides line up with TRBD2. The CDR3 is 15 residues long. The germline CDR1 and CDR2 sequences are SGHTA and FQGNSA. V lost 4 bases, J lost 6 bases, and 5 bases stayed unmatched. The CDR3, as DNA: TGTGCCAGCAGCTCCAACGGACTAGCGGGGGATACGCAGTATTTT. Translation gives CASSSNGLAGDTQYF.

This clone has a single count. The V gene is TRBV5-1, the J gene TRBJ2-1; TRBD1 aligns across 8 bases. The CDR3 runs 15 residues. Germline CDR1 SGHRS, CDR2 YFSETQ. Trimming took 4 bases from V and 3 from J; bases not matched to a gene: 6. The CDR3 DNA reads as TGCGCCAGCAGCGAGAGGACAGGGTTCTACAATGAGCAGTTCTTC. Translating gives CASSERTGFYNEQFF.

With respect to this clone: Mismatch with germline at one junction end may stem from a read error. The V gene is TRBV7-7, the J gene TRBJ2-1; 9 bases line up with TRBD1. Germline values: CDR1 SSHAT, CDR2 FNYEAQ (reference sequence). The CDR3 contains 14 residues. In nucleotides, the CDR3 is TGTGCTAGCAGCCCGGACAGGGGCTTTGGTGAGCAGTTCTTC. It yields the protein CASSPDRGFGEQFF.

This clone was detected only a few times. Additional DNA sequences in this sample encode the identical CDR3. The CDR3 spells CASSQETGEAFF. The CDR3 nucleotides read TGTGCCAGCTCCCAGGAGACGGGGGAAGCTTTCTTT. This chain links TRBV18 with TRBJ1-1; D uncertain. The CDR3 totals 12 residues. Deletions cut 6 bases from V and 8 bases from J, with 13 bases between. Germline V gives CDR1 KGHSH, CDR2 LQKENI.

The chain uses TRBV2 and TRBJ2-7, with TRBD1 matching over 8 bases. Trimming removed 5 bases from V and 2 bases from J; junction bases left unmatched: 8. Germline CDR1 and CDR2: SNHLY and FYNNEI. The CDR3 is 15 amino acids. The DNA for the CDR3 is TGTGCCAGCAGTAAAGGACAGGGCCTTACCTACGAGCAGTACTTC. This encodes CASSKGQGLTYEQYF.

This chain connects TRBV18 to TRBJ2-3; 10 positions match TRBD2. Germline assignment: CDR1 KGHSH and CDR2 LQKENI. This CDR3 is 17 amino acids long. Germline trimming cut 5 bases from V and 4 bases from J; bases unmatched to any gene: 12. Written as DNA, the CDR3 is TGTGCCAGCTCAATCTCAAGCGGGAGGGCCTTGGCAGATACGCAGTATTTT. Its translation: CASSISSGRALADTQYF.

The chain uses TRBV5-1 and TRBJ2-3, with 12 nucleotides matching TRBD2. Unmatched junction bases numbered 5, after V lost 2 bases and J lost 4 bases. Germline CDR1 is SGHRS and CDR2 is YFSETQ. This CDR3 is built from 16 residues. The CDR3 DNA is TGCGCCAGCAGCTTTACTAGCGGGAGGAGTTCAGATACGCAGTATTTT. This codes for CASSFTSGRSSDTQYF.

The rearrangement uses TRBV5-1 and TRBJ2-7; 7 nucleotides align to TRBD2. The V gene end was trimmed by 0 bases and the J gene end by 5 bases; junction bases not matched to a gene: 8. The CDR3 is made up of 15 amino acids. The germline V gene has CDR1 SGHRS and CDR2 YFSETQ. DNA for the CDR3: TGCGCCAGCAGCTTGGGACCTACTAGCGACGACGAGCAGTACTTC. Translating it yields CASSLGPTSDDEQYF.

The chain has TRBV21-1 and TRBJ2-5; the D call TRBD2 from the table was never checked on the DNA. TRBV21-1 corresponds to a pseudogene. CDR3 length: 15 amino acids. CDR3 coding DNA: TGTGCCAGCACCAAAGGACTAGCGGGGTCAAAGACCCAGTACTTC. It yields the protein CASTKGLAGSKTQYF.

This chain connects TRBV7-2 to TRBJ2-1; tentative D call: TRBD2 (6 bases). V shed 8 bases and J shed 7 bases, with 27 bases lying between them. The CDR3 runs to 17 residues. CDR1 is SGHTA, CDR2 FQGNSA, per germline. The DNA of the CDR3 is TGTGCCAGCGCCCCCATGCTGCGGGGAGGTATGCGGAATGAGCAGTTCTTC. It codes for CASAPMLRGGMRNEQFF.

This chain uses TRBV2 with TRBJ2-5; 10 bases align to TRBD1. The V and J ends lost 6 bases and 7 bases, in that order; junction bases with no gene match: 11. The CDR3 loop spans 15 amino acids. Germline assignment: CDR1 SNHLY and CDR2 FYNNEI. The CDR3 region is CASRLDRGRVGTQYF. The CDR3 DNA reads TGTGCCAGCAGACTTGACAGGGGGCGCGTGGGGACCCAGTACTTC.

This clone was detected a few times. The CDR3 here is CASSFTGMNTEAFF. The CDR3 nucleotides are TGTGCCAGCAGCTTCACAGGGATGAACACTGAAGCTTTCTTT. V gene TRBV7-9 combines with J gene TRBJ1-1; weak D call: TRBD1 (6 bases). The V end lost 3 bases, the J end lost 0 bases, and 8 bases lay between the germline ends. Germline-derived CDR1 and CDR2 are SEHNR and FQNEAQ (reference sequence). CDR3 length: 14 residues.

The CDR3 DNA reads TGCGCCAGCAGCTTGGCGGCCCTAGCGGCTAATGAAAAACTGTTTTTT. Protein sequence: CASSLAALAANEKLFF. V is TRBV5-1 and J is TRBJ1-4; D unresolved. The CDR3 length is 16 residues. The V and J ends lost 0 bases and 3 bases respectively, with 12 bases between them. Germline CDR1 and CDR2: SGHRS and YFSETQ.

This chain connects TRBV4-3 to TRBJ1-2; TRBD1 is a possible D gene (5 bases). CDR1 is LGHNA and CDR2 is YSLEER in the germline V gene. Trimming removed 4 bases from V and 4 bases from J, with 13 bases in between. The CDR3 loop spans 14 amino acids. CDR3 sequence reads: CASSPDQGGYGYTF. CDR3 DNA: TGCGCCAGCAGCCCAGACCAGGGCGGCTATGGCTACACCTTC.

The rearrangement links TRBV29-1 to TRBJ1-2, with D perhaps matching TRBD1 (5 bases). Germline lookup yields CDR1 SQVTM and CDR2 ANQGSEA. With 5 bases removed from V and 0 bases from J, the gap between germline ends came to 7 bases. The length of the CDR3 is 12 residues. The CDR3 protein is CSVTQANYGYTF. As DNA, the CDR3 is TGCAGCGTTACACAGGCTAACTATGGCTACACCTTC.

The J gene is TRBJ2-5, the V gene TRBV7-9, with no clear D. Per the germline V gene, CDR1 is SEHNR and CDR2 is FQNEAQ (reference sequence). V was cut by 1 base and J by 4 bases, with 7 bases left in between. This CDR3 is 13 amino acids long. In DNA form, the CDR3 reads TGTGCCAGCAGCTTAGATAGTTTAGAGACCCAGTACTTC. Encoded protein: CASSLDSLETQYF.

The chain joins TRBV21-1 to TRBJ1-5; TRBD1, the table's D call, was not compared with the DNA. TRBV21-1 is deemed a pseudogene. This CDR3 region has 15 residues. CDR3 sequence reads: CASSKTTGSNQPQHF. The DNA for the CDR3 is TGTGCCAGCAGCAAAACGACAGGGTCCAATCAGCCCCAGCATTTT.

The V gene is TRBV5-6, the J gene TRBJ1-3; D possibly corresponds to TRBD1 (6 bases). Trimming shortened V by 6 bases and J by 0 bases, and 10 bases separated the two germline ends. The CDR3 is made up of 14 amino acids. CDR1 and CDR2 from the germline V gene are SGHDT and YYEEEE. CDR3 nucleotide sequence: TGTGCCAGCATCGGACAGTCCTCTGGAAACACCATATATTTT. It translates to CASIGQSSGNTIYF.

V usage is TRBV5-1 and J usage is TRBJ1-3, with 11 bases lining up with TRBD1. The CDR3 has 16 amino acids. From germline, CDR1 is SGHRS and CDR2 YFSETQ. V was pared by 0 bases and J by 2 bases, with 1 base of the junction left unmatched. CDR3 protein: CASSLAGQGAGNTIYF. The CDR3 nucleotides are TGCGCCAGCAGCTTGGCGGGACAGGGGGCTGGAAACACCATATATTTT.

The chain joins TRBV7-3 to TRBJ2-3, with a possible D match to TRBD2 (5 bases). The CDR3 contains 13 residues. The V gene's germline CDR1 is SGHTA and CDR2 FQGTGA. Trimming took 5 bases from V and 4 from J, leaving 10 bases between them. CDR3 nucleotide sequence: TGTGCCAGCAGCGGGAGTAATTCAGATACGCAGTATTTT. Its translation: CASSGSNSDTQYF.

This clone was detected only once. The rearrangement links TRBV29-1 to TRBJ2-3, with TRBD2 matching 10 bases. Per the germline V gene, CDR1 is SQVTM and CDR2 is ANQGSEA. The CDR3 covers 17 residues. Trimming removed 4 bases from V and 4 bases from J; junction bases left unmatched: 14. This CDR3 reads CSVARVAGGFNADTQYF. CDR3 DNA: TGCAGCGTTGCGAGGGTAGCGGGAGGTTTCAACGCAGATACGCAGTATTTT.